Below, one T cell receptor beta chain is given with its context. V trimming: 8 bases; J trimming: 6 bases; junction bases outside the gene matches: 11. This CDR3 contains 15 residues. Profiling relied on immunoSEQ multiplex PCR, and the TCRdb table lists in-frame clones only, not all of them. Of some 160,000 clones listed, 76% were seen once; the top ten hold 4.2%. The data originate from a study of blood T cell repertoires in COVID-19. Across the study: The cDNA or gDNA used as material had been derived from T cells, B-cell-depleted T cells, or PBMCs.

The TCR comes from a man in his fifties or sixties with acute or convalescent COVID-19. This rearrangement joins TRBV23-1 to TRBJ2-7; TRBD1 matches at 12 bases. TRBV23-1 has ORF status, its function being uncertain. What was sequenced was peripheral blood. The CDR3 loop reads CASGCGTGGGSEQYF. In DNA, the CDR3 is TGCGCCAGCGGATGTGGGACAGGGGGCGGTAGCGAGCAGTACTTC.